This TCR beta chain was recovered during a study of blood T cells in healthy people across ages. About the study: Template switching retrieved approximately one barcoded beta molecule for each two T cells.

The use of a sample-barcoded 5' primer and a J-beta primer mix characterized a second PCR of roughly 6 to 11 cycles. TCRdb redid the calling of the 5' RACE reads with MiXCR, one entry per CDR3 protein. This table holds around 2 million distinct CDR3 sequences, more than 35% found once. CDR1 SGHVS and CDR2 FNYEAQ come from the germline V gene. The CDR3 loop spans 17 amino acids. The V gene end was trimmed by 5 bases and the J gene end by 3 bases; junction bases not matched to a gene: 15. This clonotype was sampled from a human donor in good health. The sample taken for sequencing was blood. The gene calls are TRBV7-6 and TRBJ1-2; 7 bases fit TRBD1. The CDR3 spells CASSPTLGTEKHYGYTF. CDR3 DNA: TGTGCCAGCAGCCCAACTCTCGGGACAGAAAAACACTATGGCTACACCTTC.